These 26 T cell receptor beta chains came from one sample sequenced in a study of regulatory T cells in long-lasting Graves disease. Building the TCR beta libraries relied on iRepertoire HTBI primers, and CDR3 regions underwent Arm-PCR. TCRdb analysed the multiplex PCR reads with MiXCR anew, one entry per CDR3 protein. The repertoire consists of around 450,000 distinct CDR3 sequences, with 20% to 25% occurring once and the leading ten covering roughly 7%. As to time point: persistent/refractory GD, antithyroid drugs over 5 years with positive TRAb. Extracted PBMC RNA gave rise to the TCR library. Sample: peripheral blood mononuclear cells (PBMCs), taken when the disease was refractory, from a patient treated with antithyroid drugs. These receptors were taken from a female donor with Graves disease.

As regards this clonotype: A read error is possible here, since a much larger clone lies one base away. V is TRBV7-2 and J is TRBJ1-1, with D tentatively TRBD1 (6 bases). Germline V gene data show CDR1 as SGHTA and CDR2 as FQGNSA. CDR3 length: 13 residues. With 5 bases removed from V and 7 bases from J, the gap between germline ends came to 14 bases. CDR3 protein: CASSTGQFVEAFF. For the CDR3, the DNA is TGTGCCAGCAGCACCGGACAGTTTGTTGAAGCTTTCTTT. The full variable domain, rest sourced from reference TRBV7-2 and TRBJ1-1, is GAGVSQSPSNKVTEKGKDVELRCDPISGHTALYWYRQSLGQGLEFLIYFQGNSAPDKSGLPSDRFSAERTGGSVSTLTIQRTQQEDSAVYLCASSTGQFVEAFFGQGTRLTVV.

This clonotype was recorded many times. The V gene is TRBV28, the J gene TRBJ2-3, with 8 bases fitting TRBD1. The CDR3 consists of 15 residues. V lost 3 bases, J lost 2 bases, and 4 bases stayed unmatched. Germline assignment: CDR1 MDHEN and CDR2 SYDVKM. CDR3 region: CASSFGTGFTDTQYF. The CDR3 bases are TGTGCCAGCAGTTTTGGGACAGGATTCACAGATACGCAGTATTTT.

The sample holds many counts of this clonotype. The rearrangement links TRBV28 to TRBJ2-7; 8 bases match TRBD2. Looked up from germline, CDR1 is MDHEN and CDR2 is SYDVKM. The CDR3 spans 13 residues. J was trimmed by 2 bases and V by 8 bases; bases with no gene match: 5. The CDR3 coding sequence is TGTGCCAGCCTGAGCGGGGGAACCTACGAGCAGTACTTC. Residues: CASLSGGTYEQYF.

CDR3: CSVRGRGELFF. The DNA for the CDR3 is TGCAGCGTTCGAGGCAGGGGGGAGCTGTTTTTT. The chain joins TRBV29-1 to TRBJ2-2; D remains unclear. V lost 5 bases to trimming and J lost 8 bases, with 9 bases between them. The CDR3 spans 11 residues. In germline, CDR1 is SQVTM, CDR2 ANQGSEA.

This clonotype has a handful of counts. The chain recombines TRBV9 with TRBJ1-1; 11 bases align to TRBD1. CDR3 length: 15 amino acids. V gave up 3 bases and J gave up 5 bases; unmatched junction bases: 6. Germline V gives CDR1 SGDLS, CDR2 YYNGEE. The CDR3 nucleotides are TGTGCCAGCAGCGCCGGACAGGGGGCTGGGACTGAAGCTTTCTTT. Encoded protein: CASSAGQGAGTEAFF.

This clonotype was seen only a few times. The V and J genes are TRBV19 and TRBJ2-7, with TRBD1 matching 11 bases. V was pared by 3 bases and J by 6 bases, with 4 bases of the junction left unmatched. Germline V gives CDR1 LNHDA, CDR2 SQIVND (reference sequence). This CDR3 is built from 14 residues. CDR3 sequence: CASSIGTGGVEQYF. DNA of the CDR3: TGTGCCAGTAGTATCGGGACAGGGGGTGTCGAGCAGTACTTC.

V usage is TRBV25-1 and J usage is TRBJ1-6; D is unresolved. V lost 7 bases and J lost 5, with 6 bases in between. This CDR3 is 12 amino acids long. Germline CDR1 and CDR2: MGHDK and SYGVNS. The CDR3 region has the DNA TGTGCCAGCAAACGGGATAATTCACCCCTCCACTTT. Translating gives CASKRDNSPLHF.

This clonotype was seen only a few times. The chain uses TRBV19 and TRBJ1-1; maybe TRBD1 (5 bases). V was cut by 3 bases and J by 3 bases, with 14 bases left in between. Germline V gene lookup returns CDR1 LNHDA and CDR2 SQIVND (reference sequence). The CDR3 extends over 15 amino acids. CDR3 bases: TGTGCCAGTAGTATCGACTGGCGGGGCGACACTGAAGCTTTCTTT. Translating it yields CASSIDWRGDTEAFF.

This chain connects TRBV4-2 to TRBJ2-5; the match to TRBD1 covers 7 bases. Germline values: CDR1 LGHNA, CDR2 YNFKEQ. The J segment lost 2 bases and the V segment lost 1 base, leaving 1 base of the junction unmatched. The CDR3 runs 14 residues. CDR3 in DNA: TGTGCCAGCAGCCAAGTGGGACAGCAAGAGACCCAGTACTTC. It is translated as CASSQVGQQETQYF.

Only a few counts were recorded for this clonotype. The V and J genes are TRBV28 and TRBJ2-4; D might be TRBD1 or TRBD2, each matching 7 bases. CDR3 length equals 14 residues. V was clipped by 2 bases and J by 8 bases, with 13 bases between them. Germline CDR1 MDHEN, CDR2 SYDVKM. The CDR3, as DNA: TGTGCCAGCAGTTTACAGGGGGGGGGGGACATTCAGTACTTC. Translated, it gives CASSLQGGGDIQYF.

This clonotype was counted ten times or more. This chain uses TRBV7-2 with TRBJ1-1; D is unresolved. The V and J ends lost 1 base and 5 bases respectively, with 8 bases between them. The CDR3 runs to 13 residues. The germline V gene encodes CDR1 SGHTA and CDR2 FQGNSA. Here the CDR3 reads CASSLGWGTEAFF. As DNA, the CDR3 is TGTGCCAGCAGCTTAGGTTGGGGAACTGAAGCTTTCTTT.

Comments on this clonotype: This may be a read error, as it is one base from a much larger clone. The missing conserved phenylalanine or tryptophan at the end of this CDR3 makes a read error likely. The chain uses TRBV12-3 or TRBV12-4 and TRBJ1-1; D might be TRBD1 (5 bases). The CDR3 is made up of 15 amino acids. Trimming took off 5 bases at V and 1 base at J, with 14 bases between the two ends. CDR3 sequence (DNA): TGTGCCAGCAGTCCTCTTTCGACAGAGAACACTGAAGCTTTCTCT. Its translation: CASSPLSTENTEAFS.

The chain joins TRBV7-9 to TRBJ2-5; D assignment may be TRBD1 or TRBD2 (6 bases each). In germline, CDR1 is SEHNR, CDR2 FQNEAQ (reference sequence). The germline V and J ends were trimmed by 1 base and 3 bases, with 9 bases remaining between them. CDR3 length: 14 amino acids. DNA for the CDR3: TGTGCCAGCAGCTTAGGGGGGGCGGAAGAGACCCAGTACTTC. Translated, it gives CASSLGGAEETQYF.

This clonotype was picked up many times. The chain couples TRBV20-1 to TRBJ2-7; 11 nucleotides agree with TRBD2. Germline V gene data show CDR1 as DFQATT and CDR2 as SNEGSKA (reference sequence). This CDR3 region has 13 residues. V lost 7 bases, J lost 4 bases, and 6 bases stayed unmatched. CDR3 nucleotides: TGCAGTGTTCGACTAGCGGGACGGTACGAGCAGTACTTC. Amino acid sequence: CSVRLAGRYEQYF.

Worth noting for this clonotype: A much larger clone sits a single nucleotide away, making a read error possible. The chain joins TRBV20-1 to TRBJ1-2, with a weak D call TRBD1 (5 bases). CDR1 and CDR2 from the germline V gene are DFQATT and SNEGSKA (reference sequence). Trimming shortened V by 5 bases and J by 3 bases, and 13 bases separated the two germline ends. CDR3 length: 13 amino acids. DNA for the CDR3: TGCAGTGCTTCGGGCAGGGAGGACTATGGCTACACCTTC. It specifies CSASGREDYGYTF.

To note about this clonotype: A read error is possible here, since a much larger clone lies one base away. The CDR3 does not close with the conserved phenylalanine or tryptophan, likely indicating a read error. The chain has TRBV20-1 and TRBJ2-5, with D possibly matching TRBD1 (5 bases). V was clipped by 3 bases and J by 5 bases, with 13 bases between them. This CDR3 has 13 residues. Germline CDR1 DFQATT, CDR2 SNEGSKA (reference sequence). Here the CDR3 DNA reads TGCAGTGCTAGTCCCAGGGTGAAGGAGACCCAGTACTCC. Amino acids: CSASPRVKETQYS.

The table lists this clonotype with a few counts. CDR3 sequence (DNA): TGCGCCAGCAGCTTGGGGACAGTAATTCAGTTCTCGAACACTGAAGCTTTCTTT. Residues: CASSLGTVIQFSNTEAFF. The V gene is TRBV5-1, the J gene TRBJ1-1; weak D call: TRBD1 (6 bases). The CDR3 runs 18 residues. Trimming cost V 0 bases and J 1 base, with 19 bases left between them. The germline V gene has CDR1 SGHRS and CDR2 YFSETQ.

This clonotype has at least ten counts. V is TRBV28 and J is TRBJ1-5, with 9 bases identical to TRBD1. The CDR3 is 15 residues long. V shed 3 bases, J shed 7 bases, and the junction held 7 bases outside the gene matches. Per the germline V gene, CDR1 is MDHEN and CDR2 is SYDVKM. This chain's CDR3 is CASSLGTGLGQPQHF. The DNA of the CDR3 is TGTGCCAGCAGTTTGGGGACAGGGTTAGGACAGCCCCAGCATTTT.

Many counts were recorded for this clonotype. This chain connects TRBV28 to TRBJ2-5; tentative D call: TRBD1 (5 bases). The germline gives CDR1 MDHEN, CDR2 SYDVKM. The CDR3 contains 11 residues. Trimming shortened V by 7 bases and J by 4 bases, and 7 bases separated the two germline ends. The CDR3 loop is CASNDRETQYF. CDR3 nucleotide sequence: TGTGCCAGCAATGACAGAGAGACCCAGTACTTC.

This clonotype has at least ten counts. A read error is possible here, since a much larger clone lies one base away. The chain recombines TRBV28 with TRBJ2-5; the D gene is possibly TRBD2 (5 bases). This CDR3 has 13 residues. Germline CDR1 MDHEN, CDR2 SYDVKM. The CDR3 DNA follows: TGTGCCAGCAGCCCACGTAGCGTTGAGACCCAGCACTTC. This gives the protein CASSPRSVETQHF.

In regard to this clonotype: Just one base apart from a much larger clone, this may be a read error. J is TRBJ2-5 and V is TRBV3-1, with D unclear. The length of the CDR3 is 15 residues. Germline V lookup: CDR1 LGHDT, CDR2 YNNKEL (reference sequence). As DNA, the CDR3 is TGTGCCAGCAGCCATCCCCCTGCCCTCCAAGGGACCCAGTACTTC. It codes for CASSHPPALQGTQYF.

The chain links TRBV5-4 to TRBJ1-2; D unresolved. V was pared by 4 bases and J by 7 bases, with 14 bases between. The CDR3 is made up of 13 amino acids. Germline V CDR1 and CDR2: SGHNT, YYREEE (reference sequence). The CDR3 nucleotides read TGTGCCAGCAGCCCCGACGCGTCGCGTGGCTACACCTTC. Protein product: CASSPDASRGYTF. Supplemented by reference TRBV5-4 and TRBJ1-2, the full variable domain reads ETGVTQSPTHLIKTRGQQVTLRCSSQSGHNTVSWYQQALGQGPQFIFQYYREEENGRGNFPPRFSGLQFPNYSSELNVNALELDDSALYLCASSPDASRGYTFGSGTRLTVV.

The CDR3: CASSQGNREGRNTEAFF. CDR3 nucleotide sequence: TGTGCCAGCAGCCAAGGAAACAGGGAGGGTCGGAACACTGAAGCTTTCTTT. V gene TRBV3-1 combines with J gene TRBJ1-1, with D perhaps TRBD1 (6 bases). The CDR3 runs to 17 residues. V was trimmed by 1 base and J by 1 base, leaving 16 bases between them. Germline-derived CDR1 and CDR2 are LGHDT and YNNKEL (reference sequence).

This clonotype has a count of ten or more. The chain uses TRBV28 and TRBJ1-2; 11 bases are shared with TRBD1. The CDR3 loop spans 15 amino acids. Germline CDR1 reads MDHEN; CDR2 reads SYDVKM. The V gene end was trimmed by 6 bases and the J gene end by 3 bases; junction bases not matched to a gene: 6. In DNA form, the CDR3 reads TGTGCCAGCAGCCAGGGACAGGGGGGGGACTATGGCTACACCTTC. Encoded protein: CASSQGQGGDYGYTF.

This clonotype was observed at least ten times. This chain's CDR3 is CSVLDRAYNSPLHF. The CDR3 DNA reads as TGCAGCGTTTTGGACAGGGCCTATAATTCACCCCTCCACTTT. The V and J genes are TRBV29-1 and TRBJ1-6, with 8 bases identical to TRBD1. Germline V gene data show CDR1 as SQVTM and CDR2 as ANQGSEA. J lost 2 bases, V lost 5 bases, and 2 bases had no gene match. CDR3 size: 14 residues.

This clonotype was seen ten or more times. The chain joins TRBV5-1 to TRBJ1-1; tentative D call: TRBD1 (5 bases). V lost 4 bases and J 1 base, leaving 11 bases between the germline ends. The CDR3 covers 14 residues. Germline V CDR1 and CDR2: SGHRS, YFSETQ. The CDR3 bases are TGCGCCAGCAGCCCCAGGGTAGCGAACACTGAAGCTTTCTTT. It specifies CASSPRVANTEAFF.